The 20 T cell receptor beta chains below come from one sample, sequenced in a study of OX40 agonist ivuxolimab in advanced cancers. The method was immunoSEQ multiplex PCR; TCRdb's version includes in-frame clones alone and lacks a portion of them. The table records under 150,000 clones, just over 90% of them present only once. Sample: CD4+ or CD8+ T cells sorted from blood, taken in a trial of the OX40 agonist ivuxolimab. The receptors here all came from an adult with an advanced solid tumor such as melanoma, head and neck, liver or kidney cancer.

V and J are TRBV10-2 and TRBJ1-4, with 9 positions matching TRBD1. Unmatched junction bases numbered 7, after V lost 3 bases and J lost 8 bases. Germline V lookup: CDR1 WSHSY, CDR2 SAAADI. The length of the CDR3 is 15 residues. The CDR3 bases are TGCGCCAGCAGTGACGTGACAGGGGGTAACGAAAAACTGTTTTTT. As protein: CASSDVTGGNEKLFF.

The chain combines TRBV6-4 with TRBJ1-1; D unclear. The length of the CDR3 is 14 residues. CDR1 is MRHNA, CDR2 SNTAGT, per germline. With 6 bases removed from V and 2 bases from J, the gap between germline ends came to 13 bases. The CDR3 loop is CASSTGTSNTEAFF. The CDR3 DNA reads TGTGCCAGCAGCACGGGCACGTCCAACACTGAAGCTTTCTTT.

Comments on this clone: The junction departs from germline at one end; a sequencing error may be responsible. The chain uses TRBV19 and TRBJ1-5; no reliable D call. CDR3 length: 12 residues. Germline V gene data show CDR1 as LNHDA and CDR2 as SQIVND (reference sequence). CDR3 sequence reads: CASSVDNQPQHF. The CDR3 DNA reads TGTGCCAGTAGTGTAGACAATCAGCCCCAGCATTTT. The complete variable domain, with remaining parts taken from reference TRBV19 and TRBJ1-5, reads DGGITQSPKYLFRKEGQNVTLSCEQNLNHDAMYWYRQDPGQGLRLIYYSQIVNDFQKGDIAEGYSVSREKKESFPLTVTSAQKNPTAFYLCASSVDNQPQHFGDGTRLSIL.

This sequence joins TRBV7-9 and TRBJ1-3; tentative D call: TRBD1 (5 bases). The CDR3 is 13 amino acids. Trimming removed 7 bases from V and 2 bases from J, with 9 bases in between. The V gene's germline CDR1 is SEHNR and CDR2 FQNEAQ (reference sequence). DNA of the CDR3: TGTGCCAGCACCCCGGGGCCTGGAAACACCATATATTTT. Translation: CASTPGPGNTIYF.

This chain joins TRBV5-4 and TRBJ2-5; 9 bases are shared with TRBD2. CDR1 SGHNT and CDR2 YYREEE come from the germline V gene (reference sequence). The length of the CDR3 is 16 residues. The ends lost 0 bases at V and 5 bases at J; junction bases unmatched: 8. In DNA form, the CDR3 reads TGTGCCAGCAGCTTGGCCTGGCGGGGGGGCTCCGAGACCCAGTACTTC. Its translation is CASSLAWRGGSETQYF. Together with reference TRBV5-4 and TRBJ2-5, the CDR3 gives the full variable domain: ETGVTQSPTHLIKTRGQQVTLRCSSQSGHNTVSWYQQALGQGPQFIFQYYREEENGRGNFPPRFSGLQFPNYSSELNVNALELDDSALYLCASSLAWRGGSETQYFGPGTRLLVL.

The chain uses TRBV11-3 and TRBJ2-3; the match to TRBD2 covers 12 bases. J was trimmed by 2 bases and V by 6 bases; bases with no gene match: 6. This CDR3 has 16 residues. Germline values: CDR1 SGHNT, CDR2 YENEEA. The CDR3 DNA is TGTGCCAGCAGTCCCGGACTAGCGGGGACCACAGATACGCAGTATTTT. Translated: CASSPGLAGTTDTQYF.

This clone is a singleton in its sample. The chain carries TRBV6-6 and TRBJ2-7, with 8 bases fitting TRBD1. From germline, CDR1 is MNHNY and CDR2 SVGAGI (reference sequence). The ends lost 6 bases at V and 2 bases at J; junction bases unmatched: 6. This CDR3 is built from 14 residues. CDR3 region: CASRDGQGTYEQYF. The DNA for the CDR3 is TGTGCCAGCAGAGACGGACAGGGAACCTACGAGCAGTACTTC.

This chain uses TRBV14 with TRBJ2-3; D call uncertain. The V gene's germline CDR1 is SGHDN and CDR2 FVKESK. The CDR3 has 17 residues. V shed 0 bases and J shed 1 base, with 14 bases lying between them. CDR3 loop: CASSQDRSVLRTDTQYF. DNA for the CDR3: TGTGCCAGCAGCCAAGATCGAAGCGTACTCCGCACAGATACGCAGTATTTT.

The rearrangement joins TRBV18 to TRBJ1-1, with a possible D match to TRBD1 (6 bases). CDR1 is KGHSH, CDR2 LQKENI, per germline. There are 15 residues in the CDR3. The V end lost 3 bases, the J end lost 1 base, and 12 bases lay between the germline ends. The DNA for the CDR3 is TGTGCCAGCTCACCGGGACAACTAGAGAACACTGAAGCTTTCTTT. Protein: CASSPGQLENTEAFF.

The J gene is TRBJ1-1, the V gene TRBV4-3; D not certain. The CDR3 spans 14 residues. Trimming shortened V by 1 base and J by 3 bases, and 9 bases separated the two germline ends. Germline V gene data show CDR1 as LGHNA and CDR2 as YSLEER. CDR3 loop: CASSQVLGDTEAFF. In nucleotides, the CDR3 is TGCGCCAGCAGCCAAGTGTTAGGAGACACTGAAGCTTTCTTT.

This chain connects TRBV5-4 to TRBJ1-4, with a weak D call TRBD1 (5 bases). The CDR3 totals 16 residues. V lost 0 bases and J 0 bases, leaving 9 bases between the germline ends. The germline gives CDR1 SGHNT, CDR2 YYREEE (reference sequence). CDR3 in amino acids: CASSLGGVATNEKLFF. The CDR3 nucleotides read TGTGCCAGCAGCTTGGGAGGGGTAGCAACTAATGAAAAACTGTTTTTT.

The chain employs TRBV5-1 and TRBJ2-5, with a possible D match to TRBD1 (6 bases). There are 16 residues in the CDR3. Per the germline V gene, CDR1 is SGHRS and CDR2 is YFSETQ. V dropped 4 bases and J dropped 4 bases, with 20 bases sitting between them. This CDR3 is CASSPGDLKIGETQYF. DNA of the CDR3: TGCGCCAGCAGCCCAGGGGACCTAAAGATAGGAGAGACCCAGTACTTC. The full variable domain, with the rest looked up from reference TRBV5-1 and TRBJ2-5, is KAGVTQTPRYLIKTRGQQVTLSCSPISGHRSVSWYQQTPGQGLQFLFEYFSETQRNKGNFPGRFSGRQFSNSRSEMNVSTLELGDSALYLCASSPGDLKIGETQYFGPGTRLLVL.

J is TRBJ2-2 and V is TRBV30; D is possibly TRBD1 or TRBD2 (5 bases each). V lost 4 bases, J lost 7 bases, and 13 bases lay in between. There are 13 residues in the CDR3. Germline V gene sequence: CDR1 GTSNPN, CDR2 SVGIG (reference sequence). The CDR3 coding sequence is TGTGCCTGGAAAGAGGGGCAAAGCGGGGAGCTGTTTTTT. It is translated as CAWKEGQSGELFF.

The CDR3 bases are TGTGCCAGCAGTTTACGGACAGCCTACAATGAGCAGTTCTTC. Translating it yields CASSLRTAYNEQFF. The V call is TRBV2, the J call TRBJ2-1, with a weak D call TRBD1 (6 bases). V lost 5 bases, J lost 2 bases, and 10 bases lay in between. Germline V gene lookup returns CDR1 SNHLY and CDR2 FYNNEI. CDR3 length equals 14 residues.

The rearrangement joins TRBV4-1 to TRBJ1-2; D is possibly TRBD1 (5 bases). The CDR3 consists of 16 residues. V lost 4 bases and J 0 bases, leaving 15 bases between the germline ends. Germline V gene lookup returns CDR1 MGHRA and CDR2 YSYEKL. This CDR3 is CASSPVDSLSNYGYTF. The CDR3 DNA reads as TGCGCCAGCAGCCCCGTAGACAGCTTATCTAACTATGGCTACACCTTC.

This clone has a single count. The chain employs TRBV4-3 and TRBJ2-7; D remains ambiguous. Germline-derived CDR1 and CDR2 are LGHNA and YSLEER. CDR3 length: 13 amino acids. Trimming cost V 0 bases and J 7 bases, with 10 bases left between them. Written as DNA, the CDR3 is TGCGCCAGCAGCCAAGATGCCTGGCGAGAGCAGTACTTC. It translates to CASSQDAWREQYF.

The chain combines TRBV6-6 with TRBJ1-3; a weak D match, TRBD1 (5 bases). Germline CDR1 MNHNY, CDR2 SVGAGI (reference sequence). Deletions cut 8 bases from V and 0 bases from J, with 11 bases between. This CDR3 region has 14 residues. DNA for the CDR3: TGTGCCAGCGCTCGACAGTACTCTGGAAACACCATATATTTT. It encodes CASARQYSGNTIYF.

V usage is TRBV4-1 and J usage is TRBJ2-5; D could derive from TRBD1 or TRBD2 (5 bases each). The V gene's germline CDR1 is MGHRA and CDR2 YSYEKL. CDR3 length: 14 amino acids. Trimming left V 5 bases short and J 2 bases short, with 12 bases between. The CDR3 region is CASSFGTQQETQYF. The CDR3 coding sequence is TGCGCCAGCAGCTTCGGGACGCAGCAAGAGACCCAGTACTTC.

This clone was seen only once. This chain connects TRBV5-1 to TRBJ1-6; the D gene is possibly TRBD1 (5 bases). Per the germline V gene, CDR1 is SGHRS and CDR2 is YFSETQ. The CDR3 spans 14 residues. With 0 bases removed from V and 9 bases from J, the gap between germline ends came to 10 bases. Here the CDR3 DNA reads TGCGCCAGCAGCTTGGGGCAGGGTCCTTCACCCCTCCACTTT. This codes for CASSLGQGPSPLHF.

The chain joins TRBV7-2 to TRBJ2-1, with 10 positions matching TRBD2. V lost 2 bases to trimming and J lost 3 bases; unmatched junction nucleotides: 1. Germline loops: CDR1 SGHTA, CDR2 FQGNSA. The CDR3 contains 15 residues. The CDR3 here is CASSLSGGGYNEQFF. As DNA, the CDR3 is TGTGCCAGCAGCTTAAGCGGGGGGGGCTACAATGAGCAGTTCTTC.